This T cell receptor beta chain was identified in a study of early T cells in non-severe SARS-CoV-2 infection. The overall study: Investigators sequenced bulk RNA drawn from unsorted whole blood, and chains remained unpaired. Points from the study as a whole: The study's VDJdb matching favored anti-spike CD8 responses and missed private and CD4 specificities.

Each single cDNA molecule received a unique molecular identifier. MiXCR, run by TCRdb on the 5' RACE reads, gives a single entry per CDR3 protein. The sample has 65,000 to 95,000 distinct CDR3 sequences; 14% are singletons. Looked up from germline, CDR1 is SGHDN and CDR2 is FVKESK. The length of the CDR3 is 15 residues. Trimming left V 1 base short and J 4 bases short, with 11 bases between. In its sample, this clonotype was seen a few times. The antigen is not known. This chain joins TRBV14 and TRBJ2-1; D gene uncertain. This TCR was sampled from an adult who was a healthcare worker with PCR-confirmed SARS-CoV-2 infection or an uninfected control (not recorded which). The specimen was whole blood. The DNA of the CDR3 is TGTGCCAGCAGCCAAGCAGGAAGACTTTACAATGAGCAGTTCTTC. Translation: CASSQAGRLYNEQFF. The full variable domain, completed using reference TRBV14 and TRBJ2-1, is EAGVTQFPSHSVIEKGQTVTLRCDPISGHDNLYWYRRVMGKEIKFLLHFVKESKQDESGMPNNRFLAERTGGTYSTLKVQPAELEDSGVYFCASSQAGRLYNEQFFGPGTRLTVL.